These T cell receptor beta chains were read from a single sample in a study of read filtering for tumor transcriptome and immune sequencing. TCRdb re-analysed the reads in MiXCR, keeping a single row per CDR3 protein. The data show about 37,000 distinct CDR3 sequences, 12% seen once. The source material was a population of CD138-negative cells sorted from bone marrow. The receptors originated from a donor at least 40 years old with multiple myeloma. Each CDR3 is given with its conserved first and last residue. The D gene is left open where the match is weak. Clone size, where shown, is once, few, many, or a class for clones that have expanded.

clone size	J gene	D gene	V gene	CDR3 protein	CDR3 DNA
many	TRBJ2-3	TRBD2	TRBV19	CAPDFAGGTDTQYF	TGTGCCCCAGACTTTGCGGGGGGTACAGATACGCAGTATTTT
many	TRBJ2-3	TRBD2	TRBV2	CASKGSWAGVSTDTQYF	TGTGCCAGCAAGGGTTCTTGGGCGGGGGTTAGCACAGATACGCAGTATTTT
many	TRBJ1-1	.	TRBV12-3/TRBV12-4	CASSFRHPVMDDEAFF	TGTGCCAGCAGTTTCAGGCACCCGGTTATGGATGATGAAGCTTTCTTT
many	TRBJ1-5	.	TRBV12-3/TRBV12-4	CASSQVGNQPQHF	TGTGCCAGCAGCCAGGTGGGCAATCAGCCCCAGCATTTT
many	TRBJ2-1	TRBD2	TRBV7-3	CASSLGRGSSYNEQFF	TGTGCCAGCAGCTTAGGGCGGGGGAGCTCCTACAATGAGCAGTTCTTC
.	TRBJ1-2	.	TRBV2	CASSPLEDSSYGYPF	TGTGCCAGCAGTCCGTTGGAGGACAGCTCCTATGGCTACCCCTTC
medium-sized	TRBJ2-1	.	TRBV11-1	CASSQEGTEQFF	TGTGCCAGCAGTCAAGAAGGGACTGAGCAGTTCTTC
many	TRBJ2-3	.	TRBV25-1	CASSESGGQGDTQYF	TGTGCCAGCAGTGAATCGGGCGGCCAGGGGGATACGCAGTATTTT
many	TRBJ2-1	.	TRBV6-6	CASRGGQTSNEQFF	TGTGCCAGCAGAGGGGGTCAAACCAGCAATGAGCAGTTCTTC
many	TRBJ2-7	.	TRBV12-3/TRBV12-4	CASRGESRQYF	TGTGCCAGCAGGGGGGAGAGCCGGCAGTACTTC
few	TRBJ2-5	.	TRBV2	CASTKSRGYQETQYF	TGTGCCAGCACCAAGTCGAGAGGGTACCAAGAGACCCAGTACTTC
many	TRBJ2-2	TRBD1	TRBV12-3/TRBV12-4	CASSLPGQITGELFF	TGTGCCAGCAGTTTACCGGGACAGATCACCGGGGAGCTGTTTTTT
medium-sized	TRBJ2-1	TRBD1	TRBV6-5	CASRGTGGREQFF	TGTGCCAGCAGGGGGACAGGGGGCAGGGAGCAGTTCTTC
many	TRBJ2-1	TRBD2	TRBV20-1	CSARVFGRGVYNEQFF	TGCAGTGCTAGAGTATTTGGGCGGGGGGTCTACAATGAGCAGTTCTTC
medium-sized	TRBJ1-4	.	TRBV2	CASSEEGDNEKRFF	TGTGCCAGCAGTGAAGAAGGGGATAATGAAAAACGGTTTTTT
many	TRBJ2-1	TRBD2	TRBV2	CASKAGGAYNEQFF	TGTGCCAGCAAGGCCGGGGGGGCCTACAATGAGCAGTTCTTC
many	TRBJ2-3	.	TRBV20-1	CSARGGTQYF	TGCAGTGCTAGGGGGGGTACGCAGTATTTT
many	TRBJ1-5	.	TRBV2	CASSENLGQPQHF	TGTGCCAGCAGTGAAAACCTAGGACAGCCCCAGCATTTT
medium-sized	TRBJ2-5	TRBD2	TRBV28	CASSLSSGGLQETQYF	TGTGCCAGCAGTTTATCTAGCGGGGGGCTCCAAGAGACCCAGTACTTC
many	TRBJ1-1	TRBD1	TRBV19	CASIQGAGADTEAFF	TGTGCCAGTATTCAGGGGGCAGGGGCGGACACTGAAGCTTTCTTT
many	TRBJ2-2	.	TRBV7-2	CASSLQTLSNTGELFF	TGTGCCAGCAGCTTACAGACACTGTCGAACACCGGGGAGCTGTTTTTT
.	TRBJ2-2	.	TRBV7-2	CASSSPDRGTQTTRGTGQLFF	TGTGCCAGCAGCTCGCCAGACCGAGGGACACAGACTACCCGGGGTACCGGGCAGCTGTTTTTT
many	TRBJ2-3	TRBD2	TRBV11-2	CASSFGLAGDTDTQYF	TGTGCCAGCAGCTTTGGACTAGCGGGCGACACAGATACGCAGTATTTT
many	TRBJ2-5	TRBD2	TRBV7-9	CASSLGGGQETQYF	TGTGCCAGCAGCTTAGGGGGGGGCCAAGAGACCCAGTACTTC
many	TRBJ1-1	.	TRBV18	CASSPSQVITEAFF	TGTGCCAGCTCACCATCCCAGGTGATCACTGAAGCTTTCTTT
few	TRBJ1-1	.	TRBV20-1	CSARDLEGHTEASF	TGCAGTGCTAGAGATCTCGAGGGCCACACTGAAGCTTCCTTT
many	TRBJ2-3	.	TRBV6-2/TRBV6-3	CASSPTTTSGADTQYF	TGTGCCAGCAGCCCTACCACGACTAGTGGGGCGGATACGCAGTATTTT
many	TRBJ2-5	.	TRBV7-2	CASSPLETQYF	TGTGCCAGCAGCCCCTTGGAGACCCAGTACTTC
.	TRBJ1-3	.	TRBV5-1	CASSGGNTIYF	TGCGCCAGCAGTGGGGGAAACACCATATATTTT
.	TRBJ2-2	.	TRBV29-1	CSVVAGNTGELLF	TGCAGCGTTGTAGCCGGGAACACCGGGGAGCTGCTTTTT
many	TRBJ1-3	.	TRBV5-6	CASSGRGSGNTIYF	TGTGCCAGCAGCGGCAGGGGCTCTGGAAACACCATATATTTT
.	TRBJ2-5	.	TRBV13	CASRKPGEQETQYF	TGTGCCAGCAGGAAGCCAGGGGAGCAAGAGACCCAGTACTTC
many	TRBJ2-3	.	TRBV19	CASSIGTLPTTDTQYF	TGTGCCAGTAGTATAGGGACTCTCCCCACCACGGATACGCAGTATTTT
.	TRBJ1-3	.	TRBV4-1	CASSLGQLSGNTIYF	TGCGCCAGCAGCCTGGGACAACTCTCTGGAAACACCATATATTTT
many	TRBJ2-2	TRBD2	TRBV20-1	CSARDRRRGVPFTGELFF	TGCAGTGCTAGAGATCGGCGGCGGGGGGTCCCTTTTACCGGGGAGCTGTTTTTT
many	TRBJ2-3	.	TRBV6-6	CASSYAPPASSVDTQYF	TGTGCCAGCAGTTACGCGCCCCCAGCGAGTTCCGTGGATACGCAGTATTTT
many	TRBJ1-2	TRBD1	TRBV5-1	CASSSPGGSNYGYTF	TGCGCCAGCAGCTCCCCAGGGGGGAGTAACTATGGCTACACCTTC
many	TRBJ2-7	.	TRBV4-1	CASSQDPDSNYEQYF	TGCGCCAGCAGCCAAGACCCGGACAGTAACTACGAGCAGTACTTC
many	TRBJ2-3	.	TRBV20-1	CSAPSDSSVGTQYF	TGCAGTGCTCCCTCAGACTCCTCCGTTGGTACGCAGTATTTT
many	TRBJ2-2	.	TRBV11-1	CASSLAPASNTGELFF	TGTGCCAGCAGCTTAGCTCCAGCTTCGAACACCGGGGAGCTGTTTTTT
many	TRBJ2-6	.	TRBV4-1	CASSQDQAANVLTF	TGCGCCAGCAGCCAAGACCAGGCTGCCAACGTCCTGACTTTC
many	TRBJ2-7	TRBD2	TRBV20-1	CRASGGPNYEQYF	TGCAGGGCTAGCGGGGGGCCTAACTACGAGCAGTACTTC
many	TRBJ2-5	.	TRBV7-6	CASSLTASLETQYF	TGTGCCAGCAGCTTGACGGCTTCACTGGAGACCCAGTACTTC
many	TRBJ2-1	.	TRBV10-3	CAISTGRGPEQFF	TGTGCCATCAGTACTGGGCGCGGCCCTGAGCAGTTCTTC
many	TRBJ2-7	TRBD1	TRBV28	CASSGRQGAREQYF	TGTGCCAGCAGTGGTCGGCAGGGGGCGCGAGAGCAGTACTTC
many	TRBJ2-7	TRBD1	TRBV7-6	CASSSQGEQYF	TGTGCCAGCAGCTCACAGGGGGAGCAGTACTTC
many	TRBJ2-1	.	TRBV20-1	CSARNERFF	TGCAGTGCTAGAAATGAGCGGTTCTTC
many	TRBJ2-1	TRBD2	TRBV9	CASERGSSYNEQFF	TGTGCCAGCGAGCGGGGAAGCTCCTACAATGAGCAGTTCTTC
many	TRBJ2-1	TRBD2	TRBV20-1	CSAIPGLAGGYNEQFF	TGCAGTGCTATCCCCGGACTAGCGGGGGGATACAATGAGCAGTTCTTC
many	TRBJ2-1	TRBD1	TRBV4-1	CASSQGGQGWNHEQFF	TGCGCCAGCAGCCAAGGGGGACAGGGTTGGAATCATGAGCAGTTCTTC
many	TRBJ2-7	.	TRBV6-2/TRBV6-3	CASSRRGSGASYEQYF	TGTGCCAGCAGTCGACGTGGGTCAGGGGCGAGCTACGAGCAGTACTTC
many	TRBJ2-2	TRBD1	TRBV4-1	CASSQGRRQGTGELFF	TGCGCCAGCAGCCAAGGCCGAAGACAGGGAACCGGGGAGCTGTTTTTT
many	TRBJ1-5	.	TRBV15	CATSLQGDQPQHF	TGTGCCACCAGCCTGCAGGGTGATCAGCCCCAGCATTTT